The present entry profiles one T cell receptor (beta chain) with its context. The sample belongs to a study of shared T cell receptors in the human thymus. V lost 6 bases and J lost 2, with 14 bases in between. Germline lookup yields CDR1 SGDLS and CDR2 YYNGEE. This CDR3 has 14 residues. TCRdb keeps only in-frame clones here, not all; method: immunoSEQ multiplex PCR. The repertoire holds about 730,000 clones, with 80% to 90% as singletons. The sample was also linked to a second study, of human thymus T cells. This second study says: Corrective surgery for congenital heart defects was being performed on the healthy Finnish infants who were the donors.

This clonotype was sampled from a girl under three years old with a congenital heart defect. This chain links TRBV9 with TRBJ2-5; the D is unclear. Input material: thymocytes. CDR3 coding DNA: TGTGCCAGCACCAACGGCGGCTCGCAAGAGACCCAGTACTTC. It translates to CASTNGGSQETQYF.